Presented here are 8 T cell receptor beta chains from one specimen sequenced in a study of blood T cell repertoires in COVID-19 (TCRdb year 2020). The library was generated by the immunoSEQ multiplex PCR assay. TCRdb carries this immuneACCESS record with in-frame sequences only. Its versions omit some clonotypes, under half of them owing to an unresolved V gene in the studies checked, with the rest unexplained. The sample table records around 240,000 clones; approximately 86% of these occur just once. The ten most abundant clones make up about 3% of the sample. Sequenced input: peripheral blood. The receptors were sampled from a woman aged 30 to 39 who had recovered from COVID-19.

This clone turned up a few times. J is TRBJ1-1 and V is TRBV7-9, with D tentatively TRBD1 (6 bases). With 6 bases removed from V and 4 bases from J, the gap between germline ends came to 24 bases. The V gene's germline CDR1 is SEHNR and CDR2 FQNEAQ (reference sequence). The length of the CDR3 is 17 residues. CDR3 DNA: TGTGCCAGCAGTCACCTAGGGGGAGGGGTTGAAATCACTGAAGCTTTCTTT. This encodes CASSHLGGGVEITEAFF.

This clone was counted between two and nine times. The V and J genes are TRBV19 and TRBJ2-2; perhaps TRBD2 as D (5 bases). CDR1 and CDR2 (germline): LNHDA, SQIVND (reference sequence). V was cut by 5 bases and J by 3 bases, with 13 bases left in between. The CDR3 totals 15 residues. CDR3 bases: TGTGCCAGTAGTCGGGGAGATATCGACACCGGGGAGCTGTTTTTT. Amino acids: CASSRGDIDTGELFF.

This chain uses TRBV2 with TRBJ2-1; 12 nucleotides align to TRBD2. V dropped 11 bases and J dropped 7; count of bases not matched to a gene: 12. From germline, CDR1 is SNHLY and CDR2 FYNNEI. The CDR3 runs to 15 residues. The CDR3 here is CAQSAASGGANEQFF. In DNA, the CDR3 is TGTGCCCAATCGGCGGCTAGCGGGGGGGCGAATGAGCAGTTCTTC.

The chain couples TRBV4-1 to TRBJ1-4; 10 bases align to TRBD1. V lost 2 bases, J lost 6 bases, and 6 bases stayed unmatched. Germline V gene sequence: CDR1 MGHRA, CDR2 YSYEKL. The CDR3 is 16 amino acids. The CDR3 protein is CASSQPWTGGDEKLFF. CDR3 in DNA: TGCGCCAGCAGCCAACCCTGGACAGGGGGGGATGAAAAACTGTTTTTT.

The rearrangement uses TRBV3-1 (or the pseudogene TRBV3-2) and TRBJ1-3, with unresolved D. CDR3 length: 13 residues. Germline CDR1 LGHDT, CDR2 YNNKEL (reference sequence). V was pared by 2 bases and J by 4 bases, with 6 bases between. Here the CDR3 DNA reads TGTGCCAGCAGCCAAAATTCGGGAAACACCATATATTTT. Translation: CASSQNSGNTIYF.

This chain links TRBV2 with TRBJ2-3, with a possible D match to TRBD2 (5 bases). V was pared by 4 bases and J by 4 bases, with 15 bases between. The CDR3 totals 15 residues. The germline V gene has CDR1 SNHLY and CDR2 FYNNEI. As DNA, the CDR3 is TGTGCCAGCAGTGCGGACGCGGGTAGTGCAGATACGCAGTATTTT. It is translated as CASSADAGSADTQYF.

In this sample, this clone turned up a few times. V usage is TRBV27 and J usage is TRBJ2-7, with 9 bases lining up with TRBD1. Trimming at V came to 5 bases and at J to 3 bases, leaving 5 bases not matched to a gene. Germline CDR1 and CDR2: MNHEY and SMNVEV (reference sequence). CDR3 length: 14 residues. The CDR3 DNA is TGTGCCAGCAGTCCCGGGACAGGGATCTACGAGCAGTACTTC. This codes for CASSPGTGIYEQYF.

V gene TRBV11-1 combines with J gene TRBJ1-6; no firm D call. The CDR3 covers 15 residues. Germline-derived CDR1 and CDR2 are SGHAT and FQDESV (reference sequence). Trimming cost V 1 base and J 9 bases, with 13 bases left between them. Here the CDR3 DNA reads TGTGCCAGCAGCTTAGAAGGGCGGGAAAGTTCACCCCTCCACTTT. This translates into CASSLEGRESSPLHF. Combining the CDR3 with reference TRBV11-1 and TRBJ1-6 gives the whole variable domain EAEVAQSPRYKITEKSQAVAFWCDPISGHATLYWYRQILGQGPELLVQFQDESVVDDSQLPKDRFSAERLKGVDSTLKIQPAELGDSAMYLCASSLEGRESSPLHFGNGTRLTVT.